These 18 T cell receptor beta chains were sequenced from one sample in a study of T cell responses to AZD1222 COVID-19 vaccine. TCRdb keeps only in-frame clones here, not all; method: immunoSEQ multiplex PCR. In the table there are approximately 190,000 clones, approximately 90% of which are singletons. The sample here was peripheral blood, taken on day 0 of AZD1222 vaccination. The receptors derive from an adult in good health.

The chain recombines TRBV4-2 with TRBJ1-1, with D possibly matching TRBD1 (5 bases). The CDR3 covers 15 residues. The V end was cut by 2 bases, the J end by 4 bases, with 14 bases between. Germline V gene data show CDR1 as LGHNA and CDR2 as YNFKEQ. CDR3 nucleotide sequence: TGTGCCAGCAGCCAAAGGGTCGGGGCTACCACTGAAGCTTTCTTT. Translating gives CASSQRVGATTEAFF.

The CDR3 here is CASSPSGTYEQYF. The CDR3 DNA reads as TGTGCCAGCTCACCTTCTGGGACCTACGAGCAGTACTTC. This chain links TRBV18 with TRBJ2-7; D not certain. CDR3 length: 13 residues. V shed 3 bases and J shed 2 bases, with 8 bases lying between them. Looked up from germline, CDR1 is KGHSH and CDR2 is LQKENI.

In nucleotides, the CDR3 is TGTGCCAGCAGCATAGGACTAGCGGGTTACAATGAGCAGTTCTTC. It encodes CASSIGLAGYNEQFF. The chain links TRBV7-9 to TRBJ2-1; 11 nucleotides line up with TRBD2. Germline V gives CDR1 SEHNR, CDR2 FQNEAQ (reference sequence). The V gene end was trimmed by 5 bases and the J gene end by 4 bases; junction bases not matched to a gene: 4. The CDR3 consists of 15 residues.

The chain is built from TRBV7-2 and TRBJ1-5, with 8 bases fitting TRBD1. This CDR3 contains 16 residues. The junction had 12 bases not matched to a gene; V was cut back by 5 bases and J by 6 bases. The germline gives CDR1 SGHTA, CDR2 FQGNSA. The CDR3 DNA follows: TGTGCCAGCAGCCCTAAGACAGGGGATGCGGTTCAGCCCCAGCATTTT. This codes for CASSPKTGDAVQPQHF.

The V call is TRBV27, the J call TRBJ1-3; 7 nucleotides agree with TRBD1. Germline assignment: CDR1 MNHEY and CDR2 SMNVEV (reference sequence). The CDR3 runs to 15 residues. The V gene end was trimmed by 6 bases and the J gene end by 3 bases; junction bases not matched to a gene: 8. CDR3 nucleotide sequence: TGTGCCAGCAGAAATACAGGGGCGTATGGAAACACCATATATTTT. It codes for CASRNTGAYGNTIYF.

The chain links TRBV18 to TRBJ2-1; 8 bases map to TRBD2. This CDR3 comprises 17 residues. J was trimmed by 0 bases and V by 3 bases; bases with no gene match: 7. The germline CDR1 and CDR2 sequences are KGHSH and LQKENI. CDR3 loop: CASSPGSGRPSYNEQFF. For the CDR3, the DNA is TGTGCCAGCTCACCGGGAAGCGGGAGACCCTCCTACAATGAGCAGTTCTTC. Filled out from reference TRBV18 and TRBJ2-1, the complete variable domain reads NAGVMQNPRHLVRRRGQEARLRCSPMKGHSHVYWYRQLPEEGLKFMVYLQKENIIDESGMPKERFSAEFPKEGPSILRIQQVVRGDSAAYFCASSPGSGRPSYNEQFFGPGTRLTVL.

The chain couples TRBV9 to TRBJ2-3; 8 bases match TRBD1. CDR1 is SGDLS, CDR2 YYNGEE, per germline. V gave up 0 bases and J gave up 4 bases; unmatched junction bases: 4. The CDR3 has 15 residues. The DNA for the CDR3 is TGTGCCAGCAGCGTAGCAGGGGGCTGGGCAGATACGCAGTATTTT. This encodes CASSVAGGWADTQYF.

The chain links TRBV16 to TRBJ2-7; maybe TRBD1 (8 bases). The CDR3 is 15 amino acids. Trimming took 0 bases from V and 7 from J, leaving 16 bases between them. The germline V gene encodes CDR1 KGHSY and CDR2 FQNENV. In DNA, the CDR3 is TGTGCCAGCAGCCAATCTCCTGGACAGGGAGGGGAGCAGTACTTC. It translates to CASSQSPGQGGEQYF.

The chain links TRBV19 to TRBJ1-2, with 8 bases lining up with TRBD1. This CDR3 has 13 amino acids. The germline V gene has CDR1 LNHDA and CDR2 SQIVND (reference sequence). Trimming took 10 bases from V and 2 from J; bases not matched to a gene: 6. The CDR3 nucleotides read TGTGCCACAGGGGGCGCTTACAACTATGGCTACACCTTC. Translating gives CATGGAYNYGYTF.

The chain employs TRBV27 and TRBJ2-3; 7 bases agree with TRBD1. V shed 4 bases, J shed 2 bases, and the junction held 6 bases outside the gene matches. CDR3 length equals 15 residues. Germline V gene sequence: CDR1 MNHEY, CDR2 SMNVEV (reference sequence). CDR3: CASSSWTGHTDTQYF. Here the CDR3 DNA reads TGTGCCAGCAGTTCGTGGACAGGTCACACAGATACGCAGTATTTT.

This chain links TRBV2 with TRBJ1-5; D call uncertain. V lost 6 bases and J 4 bases, leaving 7 bases between the germline ends. The CDR3 consists of 12 residues. Germline lookup yields CDR1 SNHLY and CDR2 FYNNEI. CDR3 protein: CASRGINQPQHF. In DNA form, the CDR3 reads TGTGCCAGCAGGGGGATAAATCAGCCCCAGCATTTT. The full variable domain, rest sourced from reference TRBV2 and TRBJ1-5, is EPEVTQTPSHQVTQMGQEVILRCVPISNHLYFYWYRQILGQKVEFLVSFYNNEISEKSEIFDDQFSVERPDGSNFTLKIRSTKLEDSAMYFCASRGINQPQHFGDGTRLSIL.

This clone was observed once. The V call is TRBV6-5, the J call TRBJ2-3; TRBD2 agrees at 7 bases. V dropped 0 bases and J dropped 1; count of bases not matched to a gene: 4. This CDR3 has 16 residues. Looked up from germline, CDR1 is MNHEY and CDR2 is SVGAGI. In DNA, the CDR3 is TGTGCCAGCAGTTACTCATTAGCGGGCCGCACAGATACGCAGTATTTT. This encodes CASSYSLAGRTDTQYF.

This chain joins TRBV13 and TRBJ1-1, with unresolved D. The CDR3 loop spans 14 amino acids. Per the germline V gene, CDR1 is PRHDT and CDR2 is FYEKMQ (reference sequence). Between the trimmed V and J ends, which lost 5 bases and 5 bases, there was a span of 15 bases. CDR3 loop: CASSVLSGATEAFF. Written as DNA, the CDR3 is TGTGCCAGCAGCGTACTGTCCGGTGCGACTGAAGCTTTCTTT.

CDR3 region: CATSRDRSSYEQYF. The CDR3 DNA is TGTGCCACCAGCAGAGACAGGAGCTCCTACGAGCAGTACTTC. The chain employs TRBV15 and TRBJ2-7; D gene uncertain. This CDR3 spans 14 amino acids. The germline V gene encodes CDR1 LNHNV and CDR2 YYDKDF (reference sequence). V gave up 0 bases and J gave up 0 bases, with 6 bases separating them.

This clone occurred once. This CDR3 reads CASADPGGRRNEQFF. The CDR3 DNA reads TGTGCCAGCGCCGACCCGGGGGGGCGACGCAATGAGCAGTTCTTC. The chain uses TRBV5-6 and TRBJ2-1, with 8 bases aligning to TRBD2. CDR3 length equals 15 residues. Germline V gene data show CDR1 as SGHDT and CDR2 as YYEEEE. The junction had 12 bases not matched to a gene; V was cut back by 7 bases and J by 6 bases.

Here the CDR3 DNA reads TGCGCCAGCAGAACGGGACTACCCATCCCCCGAGATACGCAGTATTTT. Its protein is CASRTGLPIPRDTQYF. The V call is TRBV5-1, the J call TRBJ2-3; 7 nucleotides line up with TRBD2. CDR1 and CDR2 (germline): SGHRS, YFSETQ. Unmatched junction bases numbered 14, after V lost 5 bases and J lost 5 bases. There are 16 residues in the CDR3.

This chain connects TRBV9 to TRBJ1-3, with a possible D match to TRBD1 (6 bases). The V end lost 3 bases, the J end lost 4 bases, and 23 bases lay between the germline ends. CDR1 and CDR2 from the germline V gene are SGDLS and YYNGEE. CDR3 length: 18 residues. The CDR3 DNA is TGTGCCAGCAGCGCCGACCCTAGGGGGGGCGCGGGGGGAAACACCATATATTTT. This codes for CASSADPRGGAGGNTIYF.

The J gene is TRBJ1-1, the V gene TRBV2; D is possibly TRBD1 (5 bases). V was trimmed by 7 bases and J by 3 bases, leaving 12 bases between them. The germline V gene has CDR1 SNHLY and CDR2 FYNNEI. CDR3 size: 13 residues. CDR3 DNA sequence: TGTGCCAGCACCTGGGAGGGGTACACTGAAGCTTTCTTT. Its protein is CASTWEGYTEAFF.